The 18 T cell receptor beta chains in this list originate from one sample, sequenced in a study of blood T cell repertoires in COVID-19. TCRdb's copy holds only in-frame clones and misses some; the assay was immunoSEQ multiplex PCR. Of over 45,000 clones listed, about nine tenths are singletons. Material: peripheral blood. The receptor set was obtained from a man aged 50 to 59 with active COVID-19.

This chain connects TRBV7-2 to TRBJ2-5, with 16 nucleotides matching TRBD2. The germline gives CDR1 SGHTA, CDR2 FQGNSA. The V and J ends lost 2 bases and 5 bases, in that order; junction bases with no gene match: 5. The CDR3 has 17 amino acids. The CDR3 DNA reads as TGTGCCAGCAGCTTAAGCGGGACTAGCGGGAGGGGTGAGACCCAGTACTTC. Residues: CASSLSGTSGRGETQYF.

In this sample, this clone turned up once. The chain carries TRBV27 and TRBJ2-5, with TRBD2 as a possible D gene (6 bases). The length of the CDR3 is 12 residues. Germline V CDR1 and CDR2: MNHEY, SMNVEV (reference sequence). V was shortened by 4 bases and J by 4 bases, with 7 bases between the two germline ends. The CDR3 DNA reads TGTGCCAGCAGTTCGGAGGGAGAGACCCAGTACTTC. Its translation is CASSSEGETQYF.

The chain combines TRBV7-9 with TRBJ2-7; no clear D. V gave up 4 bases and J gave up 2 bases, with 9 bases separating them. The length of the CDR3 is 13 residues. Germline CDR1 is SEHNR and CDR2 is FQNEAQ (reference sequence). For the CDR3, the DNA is TGTGCCAGCAGCTCCGAACCTACCTACGAGCAGTACTTC. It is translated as CASSSEPTYEQYF.

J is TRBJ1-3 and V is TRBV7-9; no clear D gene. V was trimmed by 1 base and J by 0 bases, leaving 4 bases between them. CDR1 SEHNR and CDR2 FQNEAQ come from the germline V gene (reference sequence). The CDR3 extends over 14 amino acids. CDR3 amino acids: CASSLVFSGNTIYF. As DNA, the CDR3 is TGTGCCAGCAGCTTAGTCTTCTCTGGAAACACCATATATTTT.

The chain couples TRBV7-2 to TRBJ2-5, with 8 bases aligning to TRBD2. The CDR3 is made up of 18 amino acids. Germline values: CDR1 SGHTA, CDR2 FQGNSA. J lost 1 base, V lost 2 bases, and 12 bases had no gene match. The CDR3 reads CASSLSPTLAVGQETQYF. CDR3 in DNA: TGTGCCAGCAGCTTAAGTCCTACACTAGCGGTAGGCCAAGAGACCCAGTACTTC.

Here the CDR3 DNA reads TGTGCCAGCAGTGAATTAGCGGGGGGGCTAAACACAGATACGCAGTATTTT. As protein: CASSELAGGLNTDTQYF. V gene TRBV2 combines with J gene TRBJ2-3; TRBD2 matches at 11 bases. The CDR3 totals 17 residues. V was clipped by 2 bases and J by 2 bases; unmatched bases: 6. Germline V gene sequence: CDR1 SNHLY, CDR2 FYNNEI.

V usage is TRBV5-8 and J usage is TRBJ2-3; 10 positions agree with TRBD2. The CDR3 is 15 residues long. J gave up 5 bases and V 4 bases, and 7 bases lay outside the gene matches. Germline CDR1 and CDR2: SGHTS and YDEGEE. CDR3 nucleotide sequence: TGTGCCAGCAGCCCCAGCGGGGGGGCCCGAGATACGCAGTATTTT. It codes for CASSPSGGARDTQYF.

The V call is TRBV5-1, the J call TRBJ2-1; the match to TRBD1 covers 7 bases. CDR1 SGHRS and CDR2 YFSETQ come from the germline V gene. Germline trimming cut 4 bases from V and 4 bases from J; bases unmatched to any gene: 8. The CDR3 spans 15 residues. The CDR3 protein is CASSTSGTEYNEQFF. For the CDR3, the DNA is TGCGCCAGCAGCACCTCCGGGACAGAATACAATGAGCAGTTCTTC. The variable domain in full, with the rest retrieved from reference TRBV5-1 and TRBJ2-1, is KAGVTQTPRYLIKTRGQQVTLSCSPISGHRSVSWYQQTPGQGLQFLFEYFSETQRNKGNFPGRFSGRQFSNSRSEMNVSTLELGDSALYLCASSTSGTEYNEQFFGPGTRLTVL.

This CDR3 is CSANQNEKLFF. The CDR3 DNA is TGCAGTGCTAACCAGAATGAAAAACTGTTTTTT. V gene TRBV20-1 combines with J gene TRBJ1-4; D unclear. CDR3 length equals 11 residues. Trimming cost V 4 bases and J 5 bases, with 5 bases left between them. Germline loops: CDR1 DFQATT, CDR2 SNEGSKA (reference sequence).

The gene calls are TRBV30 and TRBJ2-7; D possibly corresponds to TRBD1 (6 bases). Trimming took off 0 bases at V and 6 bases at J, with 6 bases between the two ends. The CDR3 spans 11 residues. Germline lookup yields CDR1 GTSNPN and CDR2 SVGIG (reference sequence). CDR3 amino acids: CAWSVGGEQYF. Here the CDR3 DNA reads TGTGCCTGGAGTGTAGGGGGCGAGCAGTACTTC.

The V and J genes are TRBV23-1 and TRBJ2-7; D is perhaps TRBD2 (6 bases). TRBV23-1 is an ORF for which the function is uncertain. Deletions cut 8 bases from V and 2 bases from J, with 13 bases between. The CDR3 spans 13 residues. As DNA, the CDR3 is TGCGCCAGCGTCCCGGGAGACCCCTACGAGCAGTACTTC. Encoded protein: CASVPGDPYEQYF.

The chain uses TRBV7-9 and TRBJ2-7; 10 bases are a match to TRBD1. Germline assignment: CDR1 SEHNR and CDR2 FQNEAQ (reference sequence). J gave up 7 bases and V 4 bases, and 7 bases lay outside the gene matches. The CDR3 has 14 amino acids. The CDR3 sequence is CASSSGQGMWEQYF. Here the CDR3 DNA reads TGTGCCAGCAGCTCGGGACAGGGGATGTGGGAGCAGTACTTC.

The CDR3 is CASRGGLGQAVGMGYTF. CDR3 nucleotides: TGTGCCAGCCGAGGGGGCCTCGGCCAGGCTGTCGGTATGGGCTACACCTTC. The chain is built from TRBV19 and TRBJ1-2, with TRBD1 matching 7 bases. The CDR3 has 17 amino acids. CDR1 and CDR2 from the germline V gene are LNHDA and SQIVND (reference sequence). V shed 9 bases and J 8 bases; nucleotides not matched to a gene: 24.

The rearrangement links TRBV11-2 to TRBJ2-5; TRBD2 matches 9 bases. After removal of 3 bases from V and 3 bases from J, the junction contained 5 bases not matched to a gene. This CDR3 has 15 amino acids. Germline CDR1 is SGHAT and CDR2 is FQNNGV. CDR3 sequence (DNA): TGTGCCAGCAGCTTTCTAGCGGGGCCCGAAGAGACCCAGTACTTC. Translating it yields CASSFLAGPEETQYF.

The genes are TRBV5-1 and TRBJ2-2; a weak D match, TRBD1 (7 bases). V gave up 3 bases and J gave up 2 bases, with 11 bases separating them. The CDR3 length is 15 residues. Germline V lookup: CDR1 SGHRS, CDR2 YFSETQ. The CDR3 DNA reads TGCGCCAGCAGCTCCCAGGGGGGTAACACCGGGGAGCTGTTTTTT. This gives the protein CASSSQGGNTGELFF.

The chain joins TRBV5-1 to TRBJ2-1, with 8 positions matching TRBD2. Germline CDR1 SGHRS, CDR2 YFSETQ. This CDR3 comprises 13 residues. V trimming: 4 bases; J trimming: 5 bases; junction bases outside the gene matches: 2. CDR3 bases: TGCGCCAGCAGCCCGGGAGGGGACAATGAGCAGTTCTTC. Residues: CASSPGGDNEQFF.

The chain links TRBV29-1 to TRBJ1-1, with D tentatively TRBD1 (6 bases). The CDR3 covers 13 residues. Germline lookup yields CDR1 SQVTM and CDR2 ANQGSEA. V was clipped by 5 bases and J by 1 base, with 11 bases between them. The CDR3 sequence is CSVYGRGNTEAFF. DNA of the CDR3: TGCAGCGTTTACGGCAGGGGGAACACTGAAGCTTTCTTT.

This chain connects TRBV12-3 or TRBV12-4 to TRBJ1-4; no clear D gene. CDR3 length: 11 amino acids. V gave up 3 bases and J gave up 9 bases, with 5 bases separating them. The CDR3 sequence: CASSFWQKLFF. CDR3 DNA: TGTGCCAGCAGTTTCTGGCAAAAACTGTTTTTT.